This passage covers 24 T cell receptor beta chains from one sample sequenced in a study. MiXCR was run by TCRdb on the RT-PCR reads, yielding one entry per CDR3 protein. The data show about 680,000 distinct CDR3 sequences, approximately 15% seen once. Sequencing was done on a sample of memory CD4+ T cells from blood. These TCRs come from a female donor in good health, serving as a healthy control.

Regarding this clonotype: Being one base from a much bigger clone, this may be a read error. The chain couples TRBV4-3 to TRBJ2-7; D not certain. CDR1 and CDR2 from the germline V gene are LGHNA and YSLEER. This CDR3 contains 15 residues. The ends were cut back, 4 bases at V and 4 bases at J, with 17 bases in the middle. The CDR3 DNA sequence: TGCGCCAGCAGCCTAAATCCGGGCTGCCATTACGAGCAGTACTTC. Translation gives CASSLNPGCHYEQYF.

This clonotype has ten or more counts. This chain links TRBV5-4 with TRBJ1-2, with 7 bases aligning to TRBD1. Germline-derived CDR1 and CDR2 are SGHNT and YYREEE (reference sequence). The CDR3 is made up of 13 amino acids. After removal of 4 bases from V and 10 bases from J, the junction contained 10 bases not matched to a gene. The CDR3 region has the DNA TGTGCCAGCAGCCCTGGGACAGTTGGGGTCTACACCTTC. This sequence encodes CASSPGTVGVYTF.

This chain joins TRBV4-2 and TRBJ1-6; 9 nucleotides agree with TRBD1. CDR1 is LGHNA and CDR2 is YNFKEQ in the germline V gene. The CDR3 sequence is 16 residues long. The J segment lost 10 bases and the V segment lost 1 base, leaving 8 bases of the junction unmatched. In nucleotides, the CDR3 is TGTGCCAGCAGCCAAGTAGCAGGACAGGGGATGTCACCCCTCCACTTT. This encodes CASSQVAGQGMSPLHF.

This clonotype was picked up many times. The V call is TRBV11-2, the J call TRBJ1-2; tentatively, D is TRBD1 (6 bases). Germline assignment: CDR1 SGHAT and CDR2 FQNNGV. The length of the CDR3 is 17 residues. The V end was cut by 4 bases, the J end by 4 bases, with 22 bases between. The CDR3 is CASSSSFSRDMSYGYTF. The CDR3 DNA reads as TGTGCCAGCAGCTCCTCCTTCTCTAGGGACATGTCCTATGGCTACACCTTC.

This clonotype was seen only a few times. This chain connects TRBV6-2 or TRBV6-3 to TRBJ2-3; the match to TRBD2 covers 15 bases. Germline V gene data show CDR1 as MNHEY and CDR2 as SVGEGT. J lost 5 bases, V lost 6 bases, and 9 bases had no gene match. CDR3 length: 17 amino acids. The CDR3 DNA follows: TGTGCCAGCAGATCCCCGCCGGGACTAGCGGGAGGAGATACGCAGTATTTT. Amino acids: CASRSPPGLAGGDTQYF.

J is TRBJ2-4 and V is TRBV18; weak D call: TRBD1 (6 bases). The length of the CDR3 is 15 residues. Germline V gives CDR1 KGHSH, CDR2 LQKENI. Trimming cost V 2 bases and J 1 base, with 9 bases left between them. CDR3 sequence reads: CASSPSTGAKNIQYF. CDR3 DNA sequence: TGTGCCAGCTCACCATCAACAGGGGCCAAAAACATTCAGTACTTC.

The rearrangement joins TRBV7-9 to TRBJ2-7, with 10 bases lining up with TRBD1. Germline V gene data show CDR1 as SEHNR and CDR2 as FQNEAQ (reference sequence). J gave up 4 bases and V 5 bases, and 8 bases lay outside the gene matches. The CDR3 sequence is 15 residues long. The CDR3: CASSTDRGQGYEQYF. The CDR3 DNA is TGTGCCAGCAGCACAGACAGGGGGCAGGGTTACGAGCAGTACTTC.

This clonotype occurred many times. The chain recombines TRBV11-3 with TRBJ2-4; 7 bases match TRBD1. Germline CDR1 reads SGHNT; CDR2 reads YENEEA. This CDR3 region has 17 residues. The ends lost 8 bases at V and 3 bases at J; junction bases unmatched: 16. CDR3 coding DNA: TGTGCCAGCTCGAAACGCTCCAGGGGGTTGGGCAAAAACATTCAGTACTTC. Translating gives CASSKRSRGLGKNIQYF.

This clonotype was found many times. The chain employs TRBV4-2 and TRBJ1-2; the match to TRBD1 covers 7 bases. This CDR3 is 17 amino acids long. In germline, CDR1 is LGHNA, CDR2 YNFKEQ. After removal of 3 bases from V and 5 bases from J, the junction contained 15 bases not matched to a gene. The CDR3 is CASSQSKGTVDLYGYTF. The CDR3 DNA sequence: TGTGCCAGCAGCCAGTCAAAAGGGACAGTGGATCTTTATGGCTACACCTTC.

V is TRBV6-1 and J is TRBJ1-5; D not resolved. This CDR3 contains 16 residues. CDR1 and CDR2 (germline): MNHNS, SASEGT. Trimming removed 6 bases from V and 7 bases from J, with 22 bases in between. As DNA, the CDR3 is TGTGCCAGCAGGGAGGTCTCGGGGTCTTCCAGACAGCCCCAGCATTTT. Its translation: CASREVSGSSRQPQHF.

This clonotype was recorded many times. The chain joins TRBV4-3 to TRBJ1-2, with D possibly TRBD1 on 5 matching bases. This CDR3 contains 14 residues. Germline loops: CDR1 LGHNA, CDR2 YSLEER. Trimming cost V 1 base and J 4 bases, with 10 bases left between them. The CDR3 region is CASSQVGQGYGYTF. The DNA for the CDR3 is TGCGCCAGCAGCCAAGTTGGTCAGGGCTATGGCTACACCTTC.

This clonotype was counted many times. Mismatch with germline at one junction end may stem from a read error. The gene calls are TRBV7-7 and TRBJ2-5, with 8 bases that match TRBD1. This CDR3 is 16 amino acids long. Germline V lookup: CDR1 SSHAT, CDR2 FNYEAQ (reference sequence). CDR3 sequence: CASSLGQGSVQETQYF. CDR3 nucleotide sequence: TGTGCTAGCAGCCTCGGACAGGGTTCAGTTCAAGAGACCCAGTACTTC. The full variable domain, its missing parts supplied by reference TRBV7-7 and TRBJ2-5, is GAGVSQSPRYKVTKRGQDVTLRCDPISSHATLYWYQQALGQGPEFLTYFNYEAQPDKSGLPSDRFSAERPEGSISTLTIQRTEQRDSAMYRCASSLGQGSVQETQYFGPGTRLLVL.

CDR3 nucleotides: TGTGCCACCAGCAGAAACGGTGCAGAACACTATGGCTACACCTTC. This gives the protein CATSRNGAEHYGYTF. The rearrangement links TRBV15 to TRBJ1-2; D is ambiguous. V lost 2 bases and J lost 3, with 13 bases in between. The CDR3 runs 15 residues. From germline, CDR1 is LNHNV and CDR2 YYDKDF (reference sequence).

On this clonotype: Since a much larger clone is just one base distant, this may be a read error. The rearrangement uses TRBV11-2 and TRBJ2-1; TRBD1 is a possible D gene (6 bases). CDR3 length: 16 amino acids. The germline gives CDR1 SGHAT, CDR2 FQNNGV. CDR3 DNA sequence: TGTGCCAGCAGCCAGACAGGTAACTGGTACTACAATAAGCAGTTCTTC. It encodes CASSQTGNWYYNKQFF. Drawing the rest from reference TRBV11-2 and TRBJ2-1, the complete variable domain is EAGVAQSPRYKIIEKRQSVAFWCNPISGHATLYWYQQILGQGPKLLIQFQNNGVVDDSQLPKDRFSAERLKGVDSTLKIQPAKLEDSAVYLCASSQTGNWYYNKQFFGPGTRLTVL.

The table lists this clonotype with many counts. This chain uses TRBV15 with TRBJ1-2; D not certain. The CDR3 runs 12 residues. The germline CDR1 and CDR2 sequences are LNHNV and YYDKDF (reference sequence). Trimming left V 3 bases short and J 3 bases short, with 5 bases between. CDR3 region: CATSSNYYGYTF. CDR3 nucleotides: TGTGCCACCAGCAGCAACTACTATGGCTACACCTTC.

This clonotype came up many times. V usage is TRBV18 and J usage is TRBJ2-5; D gene unclear. Germline V gene data show CDR1 as KGHSH and CDR2 as LQKENI. The CDR3 is made up of 12 amino acids. Trimming stripped 1 base from V and 3 bases from J, with 3 bases between. DNA of the CDR3: TGTGCCAGCTCACCACAGGAAGAGACCCAGTACTTC. Amino acid sequence: CASSPQEETQYF. Full variable domain (remainder filled in from reference TRBV18 and TRBJ2-5): NAGVMQNPRHLVRRRGQEARLRCSPMKGHSHVYWYRQLPEEGLKFMVYLQKENIIDESGMPKERFSAEFPKEGPSILRIQQVVRGDSAAYFCASSPQEETQYFGPGTRLLVL.

This clonotype has more than one count but fewer than ten. The V gene is TRBV5-1, the J gene TRBJ2-2; 7 bases map to TRBD1. There are 17 residues in the CDR3. CDR1 and CDR2 from the germline V gene are SGHRS and YFSETQ. V was pared by 4 bases and J by 5 bases, with 14 bases of the junction left unmatched. The CDR3 DNA is TGCGCCAGCAGCCTTCAATCGAGGGGGCTCTTTACCGGGGAGCTGTTTTTT. It translates to CASSLQSRGLFTGELFF.

A word on this clonotype: A much larger clone sits a single nucleotide away, making a read error possible. This chain uses TRBV5-1 with TRBJ2-7; no reliable D call. V was clipped by 2 bases and J by 0 bases, with 6 bases between them. The CDR3 runs 13 residues. CDR1 and CDR2 (germline): SGHRS, YFSETQ. DNA for the CDR3: TGCGCCAGCAGCTTCGACCCCTCCTACGAGCAGTACTTC. As protein: CASSFDPSYEQYF.

This chain joins TRBV6-4 and TRBJ2-5; perhaps TRBD2 as D (6 bases). The CDR3 extends over 15 amino acids. The ends were cut back, 5 bases at V and 2 bases at J, with 15 bases in the middle. Germline V gene data show CDR1 as MRHNA and CDR2 as SNTAGT. CDR3 nucleotides: TGTGCCAGCAGTAAGGAGCCGGGAGAACAAGAGACCCAGTACTTC. It yields the protein CASSKEPGEQETQYF.

This clonotype was seen many times. This chain connects TRBV29-1 to TRBJ1-1; 7 bases are a match to TRBD1. Germline CDR1 is SQVTM and CDR2 is ANQGSEA. The CDR3 contains 12 residues. The junction had 6 bases not matched to a gene; V was cut back by 5 bases and J by 6 bases. The CDR3 protein is CSVRPTGSEAFF. Here the CDR3 DNA reads TGCAGCGTTAGGCCGACAGGGTCTGAAGCTTTCTTT. Complete variable domain (other parts from reference TRBV29-1 and TRBJ1-1): SAVISQKPSRDICQRGTSLTIQCQVDSQVTMMFWYRQQPGQSLTLIATANQGSEATYESGFVIDKFPISRPNLTFSTLTVSNMSPEDSSIYLCSVRPTGSEAFFGQGTRLTVV.

The V gene is TRBV9, the J gene TRBJ2-3; a weak D match, TRBD2 (6 bases). This CDR3 comprises 18 residues. Germline values: CDR1 SGDLS, CDR2 YYNGEE. Trimming stripped 3 bases from V and 2 bases from J, with 22 bases between. The CDR3 sequence: CASSAPRGGSGTTDTQYF. CDR3 nucleotide sequence: TGTGCCAGCAGCGCCCCTAGGGGCGGTAGCGGAACCACAGATACGCAGTATTTT.

This clonotype was seen just once. The chain uses TRBV20-1 and TRBJ2-2; maybe TRBD1 (5 bases). With 6 bases removed from V and 2 bases from J, the gap between germline ends came to 16 bases. Germline lookup yields CDR1 DFQATT and CDR2 SNEGSKA (reference sequence). This CDR3 is 15 amino acids long. The CDR3 sequence: CSARIVGRNTGELFF. CDR3 DNA sequence: TGCAGTGCCCGTATTGTGGGGCGAAACACCGGGGAGCTGTTTTTT.

This clonotype was recorded at least ten times. CDR3 sequence: CSVERGAQYF. As DNA, the CDR3 is TGCAGCGTTGAACGCGGAGCGCAGTATTTT. This chain links TRBV29-1 with TRBJ2-3; no reliable D call. V shed 2 bases and J shed 10 bases, with 7 bases lying between them. This CDR3 is 10 amino acids long. Germline values: CDR1 SQVTM, CDR2 ANQGSEA.

The rearrangement uses TRBV6-5 and TRBJ1-1; possibly TRBD1 for D (6 bases). Germline V CDR1 and CDR2: MNHEY, SVGAGI. V dropped 4 bases and J dropped 6 bases, with 12 bases sitting between them. The CDR3 consists of 13 residues. The CDR3 spells CASSSRRGAEAFF. CDR3 DNA sequence: TGTGCCAGCAGTTCTCGCAGGGGAGCTGAAGCTTTCTTT.